The 30 T cell receptor beta chains below all came from one sample that was sequenced in a study of blood T cells in healthy people across ages. A second PCR, run for roughly 7 to 11 cycles, used a sample-barcoded 5' primer plus a J-beta primer mix. A single record per CDR3 protein comes from TCRdb applying MiXCR to the 5' RACE reads. There are some 850,000 distinct CDR3 sequences in the sample; 20% to 30% occur only once, and 3% lies in the top ten. The sample was also reused in another study, on T cells of mothers and their children.

The sample consisted of blood. These receptors came from a boy aged 5-17 years in good health.

This clonotype was counted a few times. V is TRBV7-9 and J is TRBJ2-6; D possibly uses TRBD1 or TRBD2 (6 bases each). The CDR3 has 17 amino acids. Germline CDR1 reads SEHNR; CDR2 reads FQNEAQ (reference sequence). V was pared by 6 bases and J by 0 bases, with 15 bases between. The CDR3 sequence: CASRRRDITSGANVLTF. The DNA for the CDR3 is TGTGCCAGCAGGAGGCGGGACATCACCTCTGGGGCCAACGTCCTGACTTTC.

This clonotype was counted a few times. The chain is built from TRBV20-1 and TRBJ2-1; D gene uncertain. The CDR3 covers 13 residues. From germline, CDR1 is DFQATT and CDR2 SNEGSKA (reference sequence). V was trimmed by 6 bases and J by 1 base, leaving 10 bases between them. DNA of the CDR3: TGCAGTGCCAGGCACAGATCCTACAATGAGCAGTTCTTC. Translation: CSARHRSYNEQFF.

The gene calls are TRBV6-1 and TRBJ2-7; D not certain. Trimming pared 3 bases from V and 4 bases from J, leaving 7 bases between. The length of the CDR3 is 12 residues. From germline, CDR1 is MNHNS and CDR2 SASEGT. The CDR3 DNA follows: TGTGCCAGCAGTGAGATCAGATACGAGCAGTACTTC. Its protein is CASSEIRYEQYF.

The rearrangement joins TRBV20-1 to TRBJ2-7, with D unclear. CDR1 is DFQATT, CDR2 SNEGSKA, per germline (reference sequence). V lost 3 bases, J lost 6 bases, and 12 bases lay in between. The CDR3 spans 12 residues. The CDR3 loop reads CSASRLLTEQYF. The CDR3 DNA sequence: TGCAGTGCTAGTCGGCTCCTCACCGAGCAGTACTTC.

J is TRBJ2-1 and V is TRBV20-1; D perhaps matches TRBD2 (6 bases). The V end was cut by 6 bases, the J end by 1 base, with 16 bases between. The CDR3 covers 15 residues. Germline CDR1 and CDR2: DFQATT and SNEGSKA (reference sequence). The CDR3 region is CSATIGGWSYNEQFF. DNA for the CDR3: TGCAGTGCCACGATCGGGGGTTGGTCCTACAATGAGCAGTTCTTC.

This clonotype was found a few times. The genes are TRBV20-1 and TRBJ2-7; no firm D call. V was trimmed by 3 bases and J by 2 bases, leaving 8 bases between them. CDR1 DFQATT and CDR2 SNEGSKA come from the germline V gene (reference sequence). The CDR3 is made up of 12 amino acids. CDR3 protein: CSASVRPYEQYF. The DNA of the CDR3 is TGCAGTGCTAGTGTCAGGCCCTACGAGCAGTACTTC.

The chain couples TRBV29-1 to TRBJ1-4; D call uncertain. CDR1 and CDR2 from the germline V gene are SQVTM and ANQGSEA. This CDR3 is 12 amino acids long. The V and J ends lost 6 bases and 5 bases respectively, with 10 bases between them. CDR3 residues: CSVRDPNEKLFF. The CDR3 DNA follows: TGCAGCGTCCGCGACCCCAATGAAAAACTGTTTTTT. The entire variable domain, with the rest obtained from reference TRBV29-1 and TRBJ1-4, is as follows: SAVISQKPSRDICQRGTSLTIQCQVDSQVTMMFWYRQQPGQSLTLIATANQGSEATYESGFVIDKFPISRPNLTFSTLTVSNMSPEDSSIYLCSVRDPNEKLFFGSGTQLSVL.

This clonotype was observed a handful of times. V usage is TRBV7-6 and J usage is TRBJ2-5; 7 bases align to TRBD2. CDR3 length equals 14 residues. After removal of 5 bases from V and 2 bases from J, the junction contained 5 bases not matched to a gene. Germline values: CDR1 SGHVS, CDR2 FNYEAQ. CDR3 in amino acids: CASSRRGWQETQYF. The DNA for the CDR3 is TGTGCCAGCAGCAGGCGGGGGTGGCAAGAGACCCAGTACTTC.

This clonotype was observed once. This chain uses TRBV20-1 with TRBJ2-3; D may match TRBD1 or TRBD2 (6 bases each). Germline V gives CDR1 DFQATT, CDR2 SNEGSKA (reference sequence). V lost 0 bases, J lost 9 bases, and 16 bases lay in between. The CDR3 sequence is 14 residues long. In DNA form, the CDR3 reads TGCAGTGCTAGAGATGGAGGGGGACAAAGGACGCAGTATTTT. Translation: CSARDGGGQRTQYF.

This chain connects TRBV5-1 to TRBJ2-5; TRBD1 might be the D (6 bases). The germline gives CDR1 SGHRS, CDR2 YFSETQ. The V end was cut by 3 bases, the J end by 5 bases, with 23 bases between. The CDR3 sequence is 17 residues long. The CDR3 is CASSYTSLRGSGETQYF. Here the CDR3 DNA reads TGCGCCAGCAGCTACACGTCCTTAAGGGGGAGTGGCGAGACCCAGTACTTC.

V and J are TRBV24-1 and TRBJ1-6; the D gene is possibly TRBD1 (6 bases). The CDR3 length is 13 residues. Between the trimmed V and J ends, which lost 6 bases and 8 bases, there was a span of 10 bases. Germline lookup yields CDR1 KGHDR and CDR2 SFDVKD. The CDR3 region is CATSKGVDSPLHF. CDR3 sequence (DNA): TGTGCCACCAGTAAGGGGGTTGATTCACCCCTCCACTTT.

This clonotype turned up a few times. V gene TRBV6-5 combines with J gene TRBJ1-6, with D possibly TRBD1 on 5 matching bases. V dropped 0 bases and J dropped 0 bases, with 9 bases sitting between them. The germline gives CDR1 MNHEY, CDR2 SVGAGI. The CDR3 contains 17 residues. CDR3 sequence: CASSYSRTSSYNSPLHF. CDR3 sequence (DNA): TGTGCCAGCAGTTACTCGAGGACAAGCTCCTATAATTCACCCCTCCACTTT.

This chain links TRBV20-1 with TRBJ2-5; possibly TRBD1 for D (6 bases). V shed 3 bases and J shed 4 bases, with 15 bases lying between them. Germline CDR1 DFQATT, CDR2 SNEGSKA (reference sequence). The length of the CDR3 is 14 residues. In DNA, the CDR3 is TGCAGTGCTAGGGGAACAGGGTTGGTAGAGACCCAGTACTTC. Residues: CSARGTGLVETQYF.

The rearrangement joins TRBV20-1 to TRBJ1-4; TRBD1 agrees at 12 bases. The germline CDR1 and CDR2 sequences are DFQATT and SNEGSKA (reference sequence). Germline trimming cut 1 base from V and 6 bases from J; bases unmatched to any gene: 9. The CDR3 covers 17 residues. Written as DNA, the CDR3 is TGCAGTGCTAGAGCTACCGGGACAGGGGGCCTATATGAAAAACTGTTTTTT. This encodes CSARATGTGGLYEKLFF.

This clonotype was seen a few times. This sequence joins TRBV6-6 and TRBJ2-3; TRBD2 is a possible D gene (5 bases). V lost 6 bases to trimming and J lost 2 bases, with 12 bases between them. This CDR3 has 14 amino acids. Germline V CDR1 and CDR2: MNHNY, SVGAGI (reference sequence). In DNA form, the CDR3 reads TGTGCCAGCAGCAACCTCGGGGACACAGATACGCAGTATTTT. Translated: CASSNLGDTDTQYF.

The CDR3: CASSTRQGPDTQYF. The DNA of the CDR3 is TGCGCCAGCAGCACTAGACAGGGTCCGGATACGCAGTATTTT. This chain joins TRBV5-1 and TRBJ2-3; 7 positions agree with TRBD1. The germline gives CDR1 SGHRS, CDR2 YFSETQ. With 4 bases clipped from V and 6 bases from J, the junction kept 8 bases outside the gene matches. The CDR3 loop spans 14 amino acids.

This sequence joins TRBV14 and TRBJ2-1, with 14 bases fitting TRBD2. Germline V gene lookup returns CDR1 SGHDN and CDR2 FVKESK. Trimming removed 4 bases from V and 15 bases from J; junction bases left unmatched: 8. The CDR3 loop spans 14 amino acids. The CDR3 sequence: CASSPQTSGGVRFF. The CDR3, as DNA: TGTGCCAGCAGCCCCCAGACTAGCGGGGGGGTTCGGTTCTTC.

J is TRBJ2-5 and V is TRBV28; the match to TRBD1 covers 10 bases. Germline lookup yields CDR1 MDHEN and CDR2 SYDVKM. V dropped 7 bases and J dropped 2; count of bases not matched to a gene: 16. The CDR3 totals 18 residues. DNA of the CDR3: TGTGCCAGCACTTTTTGGGGACAGGGGTTTGAGGGACAAGAGACCCAGTACTTC. This codes for CASTFWGQGFEGQETQYF.

The V call is TRBV29-1, the J call TRBJ2-1; the match to TRBD1 covers 8 bases. The assigned J gene may be wrong: the sequence end matches TRBJ2-7 better. Germline assignment: CDR1 SQVTM and CDR2 ANQGSEA. The CDR3 contains 14 residues. DNA of the CDR3: TGCAGCGTTCAGGGACAGGCTATTTCCTACGAGCAGTACTTC. Protein sequence: CSVQGQAISYEQYF.

This clonotype was seen more than once but under ten times. The chain recombines TRBV2 with TRBJ2-2; a weak D match, TRBD1 (7 bases). This CDR3 is 15 amino acids long. V lost 6 bases and J lost 6, with 17 bases in between. From germline, CDR1 is SNHLY and CDR2 FYNNEI. The CDR3 sequence is CASRSQGGPPGELFF. CDR3 DNA sequence: TGTGCCAGCAGGTCTCAGGGGGGACCACCCGGGGAGCTGTTTTTT.

This clonotype has only a few counts. The chain employs TRBV6-2 or TRBV6-3 and TRBJ1-6; D call uncertain. Germline CDR1 is MNHEY and CDR2 is SVGEGT. V was trimmed by 5 bases and J by 10 bases, leaving 24 bases between them. The CDR3 has 17 residues. Here the CDR3 DNA reads TGTGCCAGCAGTCAGACCGAATGGGCCCTTGCTGGATCACCCCTCCACTTT. Residues: CASSQTEWALAGSPLHF.

V usage is TRBV4-1 and J usage is TRBJ2-3, with a weak D call TRBD1 (5 bases). Germline assignment: CDR1 MGHRA and CDR2 YSYEKL. The CDR3 has 15 amino acids. V dropped 4 bases and J dropped 2 bases, with 13 bases sitting between them. The CDR3 DNA sequence: TGCGCCAGCAGCCCCGGACCAGGGTCCACAGATACGCAGTATTTT. This sequence encodes CASSPGPGSTDTQYF.

This chain joins TRBV20-1 and TRBJ2-3; no definite D call. Trimming left V 1 base short and J 0 bases short, with 8 bases between. CDR3 length: 14 amino acids. Germline CDR1 reads DFQATT; CDR2 reads SNEGSKA (reference sequence). The CDR3 spells CSARVQASTDTQYF. The CDR3 region has the DNA TGCAGTGCTAGAGTGCAGGCGAGCACAGATACGCAGTATTTT.

There are a few counts of this clonotype. The chain joins TRBV4-2 to TRBJ2-2, with 14 bases matching TRBD2. This CDR3 has 16 residues. The J segment lost 7 bases and the V segment lost 6 bases, leaving 7 bases of the junction unmatched. CDR1 and CDR2 from the germline V gene are LGHNA and YNFKEQ. This CDR3 is CASSPTSGGAGGELFF. CDR3 nucleotide sequence: TGTGCCAGCAGTCCGACTAGCGGGGGGGCAGGCGGGGAGCTGTTTTTT.

The CDR3 DNA follows: TGCGCCAGCAGCTTGGAGGGGCCGGGGGGACACAATGAGCAGTTCTTC. Amino acid sequence: CASSLEGPGGHNEQFF. The rearrangement uses TRBV5-1 and TRBJ2-1; TRBD2 agrees at 7 bases. After removal of 0 bases from V and 5 bases from J, the junction contained 8 bases not matched to a gene. Germline values: CDR1 SGHRS, CDR2 YFSETQ. This CDR3 comprises 16 residues.

The CDR3: CSARAQGPPGEQYF. Written as DNA, the CDR3 is TGCAGTGCTAGAGCCCAGGGCCCTCCGGGGGAGCAGTACTTC. The chain employs TRBV20-1 and TRBJ2-5; possible D gene TRBD2, 6 bases. The V and J ends lost 1 base and 11 bases respectively, with 20 bases between them. CDR1 is DFQATT and CDR2 is SNEGSKA in the germline V gene (reference sequence). The CDR3 is 14 residues long.

The sample holds a few counts of this clonotype. The V and J genes are TRBV5-1 and TRBJ2-7; 12 nucleotides align to TRBD1. The DNA matches TRBJ2-1 better at its end, which makes the J call doubtful. The CDR3 is made up of 14 amino acids. CDR1 is SGHRS, CDR2 YFSETQ, per germline. As DNA, the CDR3 is TGCGCCAGCACGGGACAGGGGGCTCTGTATGAGCAGTTCTTC. Its protein is CASTGQGALYEQFF.

The chain recombines TRBV7-2 with TRBJ2-3, with unresolved D. V lost 8 bases and J lost 6, with 15 bases in between. Germline V gene lookup returns CDR1 SGHTA and CDR2 FQGNSA. The CDR3 is 13 residues long. CDR3 protein: CASAALSPDTQYF. DNA for the CDR3: TGTGCCAGCGCCGCCCTCTCACCGGATACGCAGTATTTT. The full variable domain, completed using reference TRBV7-2 and TRBJ2-3, is GAGVSQSPSNKVTEKGKDVELRCDPISGHTALYWYRQSLGQGLEFLIYFQGNSAPDKSGLPSDRFSAERTGGSVSTLTIQRTQQEDSAVYLCASAALSPDTQYFGPGTRLTVL.

The rearrangement links TRBV2 to TRBJ1-1; D is undetermined. The germline V gene encodes CDR1 SNHLY and CDR2 FYNNEI. This CDR3 contains 13 residues. Trimming removed 10 bases from V and 1 base from J, with 13 bases in between. The CDR3 nucleotides read TGTGCCACCAAGAACGAACCGAACACTGAAGCTTTCTTT. Translated, it gives CATKNEPNTEAFF. The entire variable domain, with the rest obtained from reference TRBV2 and TRBJ1-1, is as follows: EPEVTQTPSHQVTQMGQEVILRCVPISNHLYFYWYRQILGQKVEFLVSFYNNEISEKSEIFDDQFSVERPDGSNFTLKIRSTKLEDSAMYFCATKNEPNTEAFFGQGTRLTVV.

This clonotype has more than one count but fewer than ten. The chain employs TRBV5-1 and TRBJ2-1; D unclear. The V gene's germline CDR1 is SGHRS and CDR2 YFSETQ. This CDR3 comprises 14 residues. V was shortened by 3 bases and J by 4 bases, with 11 bases between the two germline ends. CDR3 sequence (DNA): TGCGCCAGCAGCTCAAAAGACGGATACAATGAGCAGTTCTTC. As protein: CASSSKDGYNEQFF.